This T cell receptor (beta chain) stems from a study of T cells in Graves' hyperthyroidism and ophthalmopathy. Findings of the study overall: Prediction of ophthalmopathy progression came a median roughly 6.6 months pre-onset.

RNA transcripts provided the source from which TCR beta CDR3 regions were amplified. The HTBI set primed first-round TCR CDR3 RT-PCR. MiXCR was run by TCRdb on the multiplex PCR reads, yielding one entry per CDR3 protein. The sample yields about 460,000 distinct CDR3 sequences, 20% to 25% seen once. Germline V gene sequence: CDR1 SGHRS, CDR2 YFSETQ. This CDR3 comprises 14 residues. Trimming removed 4 bases from V and 7 bases from J, with 18 bases in between. A word on this clonotype: Its antigen is undetermined.

Uncontrolled infections, other autoimmune diseases, pregnancy or lactation led to exclusion of patients. Based on clinical symptoms, serum thyroxine and TRAb, thyroid ultrasound and orbital computed tomography, diagnoses were reached. The authors took PBMCs from roughly 10 ml fresh peripheral blood. The sequence derives from a woman aged 70 to 79 with Graves' ophthalmopathy. The chain carries TRBV5-1 and TRBJ2-7; D is perhaps TRBD1 (6 bases). Sample: blood. The CDR3 coding sequence is TGCGCCAGCAGCGCGACAGGAGATTCGGGGGAGCAGTACTTC. It codes for CASSATGDSGEQYF. Drawing the rest from reference TRBV5-1 and TRBJ2-7, the complete variable domain is KAGVTQTPRYLIKTRGQQVTLSCSPISGHRSVSWYQQTPGQGLQFLFEYFSETQRNKGNFPGRFSGRQFSNSRSEMNVSTLELGDSALYLCASSATGDSGEQYFGPGTRLTVT.